This TCR beta chain came from a study of blood T cells in healthy people across ages. Study-level points and caveats: Long-lived donors exceeded aged donors in naive CD4+ cells and diversity. Diversity estimates from one million T cells were considered underestimates.

CDR1 is MNHEY, CDR2 SVGAGI, per germline. V dropped 2 bases and J dropped 2; count of bases not matched to a gene: 9. The CDR3 length is 17 residues. Next came a second PCR, run for about 7 to 12 cycles, which used a sample-barcoded 5' primer along with a J-beta primer mix. Each CDR3 protein is one row after TCRdb ran MiXCR on the 5' RACE reads. Of almost 550,000 distinct CDR3 sequences detected, under 30% appear once; the ten largest clones hold around 10%. This clonotype was seen more than once but under ten times. The antigen is unknown. The data also belong to a second study, concerning T cells of mothers and their children. From that paper: The authors found no persistent microchimeric T cell clones.

The source of this sequence is a boy aged 10-17 years in good health. The sequencing input was blood. The rearrangement uses TRBV6-5 and TRBJ2-7; TRBD1 matches at 10 bases. The CDR3 here is CASSYTRPGQGTYEQYF. CDR3 sequence (DNA): TGTGCCAGCAGTTACACCCGGCCGGGACAGGGGACCTACGAGCAGTACTTC.